This T cell receptor (beta chain) was identified in a study of T cell responses to AZD1222 COVID-19 vaccine. Study-wide results and caveats: Females made up more of the donors, who were largely white British, and clonal diversity may have come out too low.

The CDR3 extends over 15 amino acids. Trimming stripped 1 base from V and 4 bases from J, with 11 bases between. Germline-derived CDR1 and CDR2 are SNHLY and FYNNEI. Only in-frame clones appear in the TCRdb table, and some are missing; sequencing was by immunoSEQ multiplex PCR. Of around 150,000 clones listed, about four fifths are singletons. Only one count was recorded for this clone. Its specificity is unknown. The sequence came from an adult in good health. The chain links TRBV2 to TRBJ2-1; TRBD2 is a possible D gene (7 bases). Sequenced material: peripheral blood, taken on day 0 of AZD1222 vaccination. In nucleotides, the CDR3 is TGTGCCAGCAGTGAAGGGCGGGGGCGATACAATGAGCAGTTCTTC. Its protein is CASSEGRGRYNEQFF.